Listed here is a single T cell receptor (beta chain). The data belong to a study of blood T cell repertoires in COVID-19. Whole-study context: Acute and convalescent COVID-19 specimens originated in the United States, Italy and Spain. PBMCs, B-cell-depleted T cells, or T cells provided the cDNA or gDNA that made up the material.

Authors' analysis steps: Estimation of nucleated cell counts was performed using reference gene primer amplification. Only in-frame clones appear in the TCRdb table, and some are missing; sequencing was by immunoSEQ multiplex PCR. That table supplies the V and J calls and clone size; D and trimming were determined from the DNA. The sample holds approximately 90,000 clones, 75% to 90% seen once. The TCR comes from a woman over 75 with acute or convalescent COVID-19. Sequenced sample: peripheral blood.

The CDR3 DNA reads as TGCGCCAGCAGTCTATATAGCAATCAGCCCCAGCATTTT. Translation gives CASSLYSNQPQHF. The rearrangement links TRBV5-1 to TRBJ1-5, with unresolved D. Germline CDR1 and CDR2: SGHRS and YFSETQ. The CDR3 is 13 amino acids. Deletions cut 5 bases from V and 0 bases from J, with 6 bases between. The variable domain in full, completed from reference TRBV5-1 and TRBJ1-5, reads KAGVTQTPRYLIKTRGQQVTLSCSPISGHRSVSWYQQTPGQGLQFLFEYFSETQRNKGNFPGRFSGRQFSNSRSEMNVSTLELGDSALYLCASSLYSNQPQHFGDGTRLSIL.